The 8 T cell receptor beta chains reported below all come from one sample, sequenced in a study of identical twins. TCRdb recomputed calls from the 5' RACE reads with MiXCR, one row per CDR3 protein. The sample consists of roughly 1,500,000 distinct CDR3 sequences, under 35% of them appearing once. Sequenced material: cord blood. These receptors originate from a newborn girl in good health.

The V and J genes are TRBV27 and TRBJ2-1; D remains unclear. Trimming shortened V by 2 bases and J by 8 bases, and 16 bases separated the two germline ends. CDR1 MNHEY and CDR2 SMNVEV come from the germline V gene (reference sequence). The CDR3 loop spans 15 amino acids. CDR3 amino acids: CASSLDRAGRDEQFF. CDR3 sequence (DNA): TGTGCCAGCAGTTTAGATAGGGCAGGTCGGGATGAGCAGTTCTTC.

V is TRBV7-6 and J is TRBJ2-5; 7 nucleotides match TRBD1. The ends lost 5 bases at V and 4 bases at J; junction bases unmatched: 4. Per germline, CDR1 SGHVS and CDR2 FNYEAQ. CDR3 length equals 13 residues. The CDR3 sequence: CASSTRGRETQYF. DNA of the CDR3: TGTGCCAGCAGCACCAGGGGGAGAGAGACCCAGTACTTC.

V is TRBV7-2 and J is TRBJ2-5, with D tentatively TRBD2 (5 bases). Germline CDR1 and CDR2: SGHTA and FQGNSA. The CDR3 totals 14 residues. The ends were cut back, 1 base at V and 5 bases at J, with 11 bases in the middle. The CDR3 protein is CASSLVRGVETQYF. CDR3 in DNA: TGTGCCAGCAGCTTAGTTCGGGGTGTTGAGACCCAGTACTTC. Based on the CDR3 plus reference TRBV7-2 and TRBJ2-5, the full variable domain is GAGVSQSPSNKVTEKGKDVELRCDPISGHTALYWYRQSLGQGLEFLIYFQGNSAPDKSGLPSDRFSAERTGGSVSTLTIQRTQQEDSAVYLCASSLVRGVETQYFGPGTRLLVL.

The rearrangement links TRBV6-1 to TRBJ2-7; 8 bases match TRBD2. The CDR3 has 15 amino acids. Germline CDR1 reads MNHNS; CDR2 reads SASEGT. The J segment lost 3 bases and the V segment lost 6 bases, leaving 10 bases of the junction unmatched. CDR3 amino acids: CASRRSLAGYYEQYF. In nucleotides, the CDR3 is TGTGCCAGCAGGCGAAGTTTAGCGGGGTACTACGAGCAGTACTTC.

The chain has TRBV20-1 and TRBJ2-1, with 11 bases identical to TRBD2. J was trimmed by 8 bases and V by 0 bases; bases with no gene match: 6. Germline CDR1 and CDR2: DFQATT and SNEGSKA (reference sequence). The CDR3 spans 15 residues. Here the CDR3 reads CSARDQLAGAYEQFF. Written as DNA, the CDR3 is TGCAGTGCTAGAGATCAACTAGCGGGAGCCTATGAGCAGTTCTTC.

The chain joins TRBV4-1 to TRBJ1-1, with D possibly TRBD1 on 5 matching bases. The ends were cut back, 0 bases at V and 1 base at J, with 9 bases in the middle. The CDR3 extends over 15 amino acids. Germline assignment: CDR1 MGHRA and CDR2 YSYEKL. The CDR3 DNA reads as TGCGCCAGCAGCCAAGAGGGACTTCCGAACACTGAAGCTTTCTTT. Translation gives CASSQEGLPNTEAFF.

The chain recombines TRBV29-1 with TRBJ2-3, with D perhaps being TRBD1 or TRBD2 (7 bases each). The CDR3 sequence is 14 residues long. Germline-derived CDR1 and CDR2 are SQVTM and ANQGSEA. V shed 6 bases and J shed 4 bases, with 17 bases lying between them. CDR3 protein: CSVLTGRDADTQYF. The CDR3, as DNA: TGCAGCGTCTTGACAGGGAGGGACGCAGATACGCAGTATTTT.

The V gene is TRBV12-3 or TRBV12-4, the J gene TRBJ1-2, with 8 bases identical to TRBD1. This CDR3 is 16 amino acids long. V shed 7 bases, J shed 2 bases, and the junction held 12 bases outside the gene matches. CDR3 sequence reads: CASTNRDRRLNYGYTF. The CDR3 nucleotides are TGTGCCAGCACCAACCGGGACAGGAGACTGAACTATGGCTACACCTTC.